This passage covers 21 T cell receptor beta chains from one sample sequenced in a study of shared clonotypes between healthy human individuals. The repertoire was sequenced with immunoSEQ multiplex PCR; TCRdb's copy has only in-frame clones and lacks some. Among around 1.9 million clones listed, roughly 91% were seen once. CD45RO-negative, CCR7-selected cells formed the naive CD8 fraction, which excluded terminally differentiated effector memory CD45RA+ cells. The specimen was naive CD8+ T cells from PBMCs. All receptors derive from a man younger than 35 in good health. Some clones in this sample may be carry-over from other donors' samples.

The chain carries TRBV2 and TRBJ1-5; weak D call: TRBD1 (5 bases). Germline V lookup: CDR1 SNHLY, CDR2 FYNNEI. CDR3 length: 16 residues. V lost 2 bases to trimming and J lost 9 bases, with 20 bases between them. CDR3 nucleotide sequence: TGTGCCAGCAGTGAATTTCGGGCTAGCCCTGGGGGGCCCCAGCATTTT. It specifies CASSEFRASPGGPQHF.

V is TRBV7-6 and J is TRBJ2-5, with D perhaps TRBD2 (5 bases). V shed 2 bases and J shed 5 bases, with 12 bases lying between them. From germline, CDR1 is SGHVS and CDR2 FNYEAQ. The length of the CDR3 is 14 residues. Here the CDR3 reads CASSLSGWEETQYF. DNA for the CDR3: TGTGCCAGCAGCTTATCCGGGTGGGAGGAGACCCAGTACTTC.

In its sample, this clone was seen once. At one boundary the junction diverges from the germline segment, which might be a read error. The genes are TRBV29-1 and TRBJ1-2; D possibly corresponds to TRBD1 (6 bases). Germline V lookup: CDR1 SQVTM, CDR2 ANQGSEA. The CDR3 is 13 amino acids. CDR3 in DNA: TGCAGCGTGGAAGTGGACAGCTACTATGGCTACACCTTC. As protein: CSVEVDSYYGYTF.

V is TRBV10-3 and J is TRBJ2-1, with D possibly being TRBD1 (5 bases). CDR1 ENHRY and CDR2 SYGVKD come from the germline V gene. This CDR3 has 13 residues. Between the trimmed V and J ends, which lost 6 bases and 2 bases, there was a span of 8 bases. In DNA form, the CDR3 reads TGTGCCATCAGGGACAACGCCTACAATGAGCAGTTCTTC. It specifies CAIRDNAYNEQFF.

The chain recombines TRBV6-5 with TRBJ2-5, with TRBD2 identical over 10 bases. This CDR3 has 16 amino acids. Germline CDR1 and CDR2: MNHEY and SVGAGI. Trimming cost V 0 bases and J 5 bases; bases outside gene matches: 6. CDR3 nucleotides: TGTGCCAGCAGTTACTCAGAGCGGGAGGGCGGCGAGACCCAGTACTTC. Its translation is CASSYSEREGGETQYF.

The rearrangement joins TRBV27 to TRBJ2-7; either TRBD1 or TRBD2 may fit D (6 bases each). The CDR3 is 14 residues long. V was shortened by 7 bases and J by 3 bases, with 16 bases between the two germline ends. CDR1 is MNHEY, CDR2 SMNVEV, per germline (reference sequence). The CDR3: CASTPLQGGYEQYF. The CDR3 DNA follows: TGTGCCAGCACCCCTCTACAGGGAGGCTACGAGCAGTACTTC.

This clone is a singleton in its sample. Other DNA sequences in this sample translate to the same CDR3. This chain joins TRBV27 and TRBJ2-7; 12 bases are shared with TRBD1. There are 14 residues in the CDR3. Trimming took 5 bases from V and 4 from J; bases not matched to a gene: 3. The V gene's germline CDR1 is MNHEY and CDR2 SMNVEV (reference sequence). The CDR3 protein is CASSLGQGAYEQYF. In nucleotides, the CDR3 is TGTGCCAGCAGTCTGGGACAGGGGGCTTACGAGCAGTACTTC.

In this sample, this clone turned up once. CDR3 coding DNA: TGTGCCAGCAGCTCTTTGGGCAACCAAGAGACCCAGTACTTC. Translated, it gives CASSSLGNQETQYF. The J gene is TRBJ2-5, the V gene TRBV9; D not certain. The CDR3 length is 14 residues. The V end was cut by 4 bases, the J end by 0 bases, with 10 bases between. Germline CDR1 reads SGDLS; CDR2 reads YYNGEE.

CDR3 sequence: CASSLDGGGLNEQFF. The CDR3 DNA is TGTGCCAGCAGCTTAGACGGGGGAGGGCTCAATGAGCAGTTCTTC. V gene TRBV7-8 combines with J gene TRBJ2-1, with TRBD2 matching over 7 bases. The CDR3 loop spans 15 amino acids. V gave up 1 base and J gave up 6 bases; unmatched junction bases: 6. Germline CDR1 and CDR2: SGHVS and FQNEAQ.

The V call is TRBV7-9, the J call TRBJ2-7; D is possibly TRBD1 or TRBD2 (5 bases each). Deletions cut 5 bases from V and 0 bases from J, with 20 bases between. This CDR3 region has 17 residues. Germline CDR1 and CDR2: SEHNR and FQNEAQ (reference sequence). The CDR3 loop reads CASSDYPGTAISYEQYF. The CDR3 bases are TGTGCCAGCAGCGATTATCCCGGGACGGCTATCTCCTACGAGCAGTACTTC.

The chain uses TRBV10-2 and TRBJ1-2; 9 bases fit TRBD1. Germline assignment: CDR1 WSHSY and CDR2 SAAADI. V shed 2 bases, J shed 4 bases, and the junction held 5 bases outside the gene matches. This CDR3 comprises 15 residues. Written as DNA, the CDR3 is TGCGCCAGCAGTGAGCCCGGACAGGGGTTCTATGGCTACACCTTC. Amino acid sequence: CASSEPGQGFYGYTF.

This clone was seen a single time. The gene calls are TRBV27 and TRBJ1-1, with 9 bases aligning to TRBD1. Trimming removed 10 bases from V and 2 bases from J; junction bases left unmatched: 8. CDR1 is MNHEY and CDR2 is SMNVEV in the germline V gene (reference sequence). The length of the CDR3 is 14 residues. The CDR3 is CATRQGVYNTEAFF. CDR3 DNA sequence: TGTGCCACCCGACAGGGGGTGTATAACACTGAAGCTTTCTTT.

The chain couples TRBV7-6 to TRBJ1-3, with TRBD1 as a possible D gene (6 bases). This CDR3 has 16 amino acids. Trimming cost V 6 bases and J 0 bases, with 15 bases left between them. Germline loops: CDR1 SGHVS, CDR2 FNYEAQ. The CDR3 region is CASSLGGLSSGNTIYF. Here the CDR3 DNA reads TGTGCCAGCAGTCTCGGGGGCCTAAGCTCTGGAAACACCATATATTTT.

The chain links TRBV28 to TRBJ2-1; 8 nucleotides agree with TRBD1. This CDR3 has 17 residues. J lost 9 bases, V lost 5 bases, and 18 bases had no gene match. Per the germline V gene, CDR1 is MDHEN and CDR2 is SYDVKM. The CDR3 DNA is TGTGCCAGCAGTGTATATCAGGGGGCTGTCGCTTGGGGTGAGCAGTTCTTC. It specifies CASSVYQGAVAWGEQFF.

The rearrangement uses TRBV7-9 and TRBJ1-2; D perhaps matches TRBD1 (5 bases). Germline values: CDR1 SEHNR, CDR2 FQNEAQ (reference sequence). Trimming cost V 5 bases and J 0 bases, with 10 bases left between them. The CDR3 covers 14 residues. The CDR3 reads CASSQKGPNYGYTF. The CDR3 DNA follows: TGTGCCAGCAGCCAAAAGGGACCTAACTATGGCTACACCTTC. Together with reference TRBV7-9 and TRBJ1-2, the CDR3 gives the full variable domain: DTGVSQNPRHKITKRGQNVTFRCDPISEHNRLYWYRQTLGQGPEFLTYFQNEAQLEKSRLLSDRFSAERPKGSFSTLEIQRTEQGDSAMYLCASSQKGPNYGYTFGSGTRLTVV.

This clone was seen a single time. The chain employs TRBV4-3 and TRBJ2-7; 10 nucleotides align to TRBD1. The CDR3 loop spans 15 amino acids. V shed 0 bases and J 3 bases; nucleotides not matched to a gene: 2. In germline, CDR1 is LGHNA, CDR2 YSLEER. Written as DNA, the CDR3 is TGCGCCAGCAGCCAAGAGTGGACAGGGGGCTACGAGCAGTACTTC. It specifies CASSQEWTGGYEQYF.

CDR3 sequence: CASSLGPGNQPQHF. CDR3 DNA sequence: TGCGCCAGCAGTCTGGGACCGGGCAATCAGCCCCAGCATTTT. The V gene is TRBV23-1, the J gene TRBJ1-5, with a tentative D call TRBD1 (5 bases). TRBV23-1 is marked as an open reading frame, function uncertain. V was shortened by 4 bases and J by 2 bases, with 9 bases between the two germline ends. CDR3 length: 14 residues.

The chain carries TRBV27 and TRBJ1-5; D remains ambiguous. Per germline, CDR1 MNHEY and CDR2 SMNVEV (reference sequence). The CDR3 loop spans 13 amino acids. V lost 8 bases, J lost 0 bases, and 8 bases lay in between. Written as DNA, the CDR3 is TGTGCCAGCGGACCACGTAGCAATCAGCCCCAGCATTTT. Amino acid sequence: CASGPRSNQPQHF.

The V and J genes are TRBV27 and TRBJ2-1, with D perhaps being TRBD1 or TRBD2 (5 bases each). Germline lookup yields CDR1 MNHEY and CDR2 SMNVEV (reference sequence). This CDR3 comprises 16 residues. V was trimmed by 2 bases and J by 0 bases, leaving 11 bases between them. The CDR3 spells CASSLRAGSSYNEQFF. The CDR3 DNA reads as TGTGCCAGCAGTTTACGGGCAGGGAGCTCCTACAATGAGCAGTTCTTC.

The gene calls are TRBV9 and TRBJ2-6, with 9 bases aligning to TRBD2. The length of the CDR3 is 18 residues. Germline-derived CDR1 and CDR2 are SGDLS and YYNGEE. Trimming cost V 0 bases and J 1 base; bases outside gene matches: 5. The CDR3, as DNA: TGTGCCAGCAGCGTAGGGGCGGGAGGGCCTTCTGGGGCCAACGTCCTGACTTTC. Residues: CASSVGAGGPSGANVLTF.

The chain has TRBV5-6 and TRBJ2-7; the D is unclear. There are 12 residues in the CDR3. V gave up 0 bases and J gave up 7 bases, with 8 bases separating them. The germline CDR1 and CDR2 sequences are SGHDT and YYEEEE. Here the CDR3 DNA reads TGTGCCAGCAGCTTGGGGGATCTTGAGCAGTACTTC. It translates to CASSLGDLEQYF.